A selection of T cell receptor beta chains follows, all from one sample in a study of blood T cell repertoires in COVID-19. Here immunoSEQ multiplex PCR was the method, and the copy in TCRdb shows in-frame clones only, minus some. The sample shows around 100,000 clones, more than 75% of them seen only once. Input material: peripheral blood. The receptors here all came from a man in his 60s with acute or convalescent COVID-19. Each CDR3 is given with its conserved first and last residue. A D gene is named only where the DNA matches it firmly. Clone size is not always given. Where it is, it says once, few, many or a class for expanded clones.

j_call | clone_size | v_call | d_call | cdr3_nt | cdr3_aa
TRBJ1-4 | - | TRBV6-5 | - | TGTGCCAGCAAGGCGACCCCCGAGGCGGGGAAACTGTTTTTT | CASKATPEAGKLFF
TRBJ2-1 | - | TRBV7-2 | - | TGTGCCAGCAGCAGGGACTCCGACAGGGCTAAGCAGTTCTTC | CASSRDSDRAKQFF
TRBJ1-4 | - | TRBV7-7 | - | TGTGCTAGCAGCCCCCGGCTGGAGGAAAAACTGTTTTTT | CASSPRLEEKLFF
TRBJ1-2 | - | TRBV7-2 | TRBD1 | TGTGCCAGCAGCTTAACTGGACAGGGTAGCTATGGCTACACCTTC | CASSLTGQGSYGYTF
TRBJ1-1 | - | TRBV4-3 | - | TGCGCCAGCAGCCAAGAACCCCCCGAGGCAGCCCCTACACCACCCCGGAACACTGAAGCTTTCTTT | CASSQEPPEAAPTPPRNTEAFF
TRBJ1-5 | medium-sized | TRBV6-1 | - | TGTGCCAGCAGTGAAATTTTAGGGGGCAATCAGCCCCAGCATTTT | CASSEILGGNQPQHF
TRBJ1-1 | - | TRBV24-1 | - | TGTGCCACCAGTGATTCGGGCAGGGGGAACACTGAAGCTTTCTTT | CATSDSGRGNTEAFF
TRBJ2-1 | - | TRBV4-1 | TRBD2 | TGCGCCAGCAGCCCACGGACTAGCGGGCTGAGCTCCTACAATGAGCAGTTCTTC | CASSPRTSGLSSYNEQFF
TRBJ1-3 | - | TRBV5-8 | - | TGTGCCAGCAGCTTGGGACGGAGCTCTGGAAACACCATATATTTT | CASSLGRSSGNTIYF
TRBJ2-7 | - | TRBV29-1 | - | TGCAGCGTTGCGTGGCAGGACTCCTACGAGCAGTACTTC | CSVAWQDSYEQYF
TRBJ2-2 | - | TRBV5-1 | - | TGCGCCAGCAGCCCGGAGGGCACCGGGGAGCTGTTTTTT | CASSPEGTGELFF
TRBJ1-1 | - | TRBV7-8 | - | TGTGCCAGCAGCCCCGGCAGCGCGAACACTGAAGCTTTCTTT | CASSPGSANTEAFF
TRBJ2-5 | - | TRBV24-1 | - | TGTGCCACCAGTGATTCTTCCTTTGGGGAGGAGACCCAGTACTTC | CATSDSSFGEETQYF
TRBJ1-1 | - | TRBV19 | - | TGTGCCAGTAGTAGATCAACGGTAAACACTGAAGCTTTCTTT | CASSRSTVNTEAFF
TRBJ2-3 | once | TRBV11-3 | TRBD2 | TGTGCCAGCAGCCCCCAGGGAACTAGCGGGAGTTCAGATACGCAGTATTTT | CASSPQGTSGSSDTQYF